One and the same sample provided the 20 T cell receptor beta chains below, sequenced in a study of T cells in Graves' hyperthyroidism and ophthalmopathy. Authors of the study amplified TCR beta CDR3 regions from RNA transcripts. In the first-round RT-PCR of the TCR CDR3, the HTBI primer set was used. TCRdb re-derived calls from the multiplex PCR reads in MiXCR, one entry per CDR3 protein. The table shows under 650,000 distinct CDR3 sequences, with around 15% occurring only once. The source material was blood. These receptors were collected from a woman aged 30 to 39 with Graves' hyperthyroidism.

A remark on this clonotype: Germline and junction disagree at one end, which may indicate a read error. The chain uses TRBV7-2 and TRBJ2-7; 8 positions match TRBD1. The germline V gene has CDR1 SGHTA and CDR2 FQGNSA. The CDR3 contains 16 residues. The CDR3 nucleotides read TGTGCCGGCAGCTTATCCTCAGGGGGCGCCGGCTACGAGCAGTACTTC. This encodes CAGSLSSGGAGYEQYF.

This clonotype showed up many times. V gene TRBV30 combines with J gene TRBJ1-2; weak D call: TRBD1 (6 bases). Germline CDR1 reads GTSNPN; CDR2 reads SVGIG (reference sequence). This CDR3 spans 14 amino acids. V dropped 2 bases and J dropped 5 bases, with 15 bases sitting between them. CDR3 amino acids: CAWSPGHWSYGYTF. The CDR3 DNA reads TGTGCCTGGAGTCCGGGACACTGGTCTTATGGCTACACCTTC.

The chain employs TRBV15 and TRBJ1-1; tentative D call: TRBD1 (5 bases). CDR1 and CDR2 (germline): LNHNV, YYDKDF (reference sequence). Trimming removed 5 bases from V and 2 bases from J, with 9 bases in between. CDR3 length: 13 amino acids. As DNA, the CDR3 is TGTGCCACCAGCGAGGGGCTTAACACTGAAGCTTTCTTT. It yields the protein CATSEGLNTEAFF.

J is TRBJ2-5 and V is TRBV2; 11 bases align to TRBD2. The germline V gene encodes CDR1 SNHLY and CDR2 FYNNEI. With V trimmed by 6 bases and J by 13 bases, 19 bases remained unmatched. This CDR3 has 16 amino acids. As DNA, the CDR3 is TGTGCCAGCAGATCTAGACTAGCGGGAATTGAAACCCGTCTGTACTTC. As protein: CASRSRLAGIETRLYF.

Many counts were recorded for this clonotype. The V and J genes are TRBV20-1 and TRBJ2-7; D is undetermined. There are 11 residues in the CDR3. Germline CDR1 reads DFQATT; CDR2 reads SNEGSKA (reference sequence). V was pared by 5 bases and J by 6 bases, with 11 bases between. CDR3 in amino acids: CSAQPEAEQYF. For the CDR3, the DNA is TGCAGTGCTCAACCCGAGGCCGAGCAGTACTTC.

The chain links TRBV24-1 to TRBJ2-3; TRBD2 agrees at 12 bases. CDR1 and CDR2 (germline): KGHDR, SFDVKD. The CDR3 runs to 15 residues. J lost 5 bases, V lost 6 bases, and 5 bases had no gene match. In nucleotides, the CDR3 is TGTGCCACCAGTACGCTAGCGGGAGGGGTAGATACGCAGTATTTT. Translation: CATSTLAGGVDTQYF.

There are many counts of this clonotype. The gene calls are TRBV12-5 and TRBJ1-1; perhaps TRBD1 as D (5 bases). V lost 0 bases and J 3 bases, leaving 20 bases between the germline ends. The length of the CDR3 is 18 residues. Germline-derived CDR1 and CDR2 are LGHNT and FRNRAP. CDR3 amino acids: CASGLVASGARRDTEAFF. The DNA of the CDR3 is TGTGCTAGTGGTTTGGTTGCCTCCGGGGCGCGACGGGACACTGAAGCTTTCTTT.

Regarding this clonotype: A read error is possible here, since a much larger clone lies one base away. This sequence joins TRBV5-1 and TRBJ2-7; D possibly uses TRBD1 or TRBD2 (5 bases each). V lost 1 base and J 5 bases, leaving 19 bases between the germline ends. This CDR3 spans 16 amino acids. Germline-derived CDR1 and CDR2 are SGHRS and YFSETQ. CDR3 nucleotide sequence: TGCGCCAGCAGCTTGCCCCCAGGGACCCTCGGAGACGAGCAGTACTTC. This gives the protein CASSLPPGTLGDEQYF.

This clonotype was recorded many times. This rearrangement joins TRBV6-2 or TRBV6-3 to TRBJ2-3, with D possibly TRBD2 on 6 matching bases. There are 13 residues in the CDR3. The ends were cut back, 6 bases at V and 2 bases at J, with 9 bases in the middle. Germline V gene sequence: CDR1 MNHEY, CDR2 SVGEGT. The CDR3 DNA reads TGTGCCAGCAGACGGGGGACCACAGATACGCAGTATTTT. Its protein is CASRRGTTDTQYF.

The rearrangement joins TRBV19 to TRBJ2-1; the D gene is possibly TRBD2 (6 bases). The CDR3 is 14 residues long. Trimming removed 5 bases at V and 4 bases at J, with 12 bases between. Germline lookup yields CDR1 LNHDA and CDR2 SQIVND (reference sequence). The chain's CDR3 is CASSPGTPYNEQFF. Written as DNA, the CDR3 is TGTGCCAGTAGTCCCGGGACTCCTTACAATGAGCAGTTCTTC.

This clonotype was seen ten or more times. The rearrangement uses TRBV5-5 and TRBJ2-3; TRBD2 agrees at 7 bases. With V trimmed by 2 bases and J by 6 bases, 6 bases remained unmatched. The CDR3 length is 14 residues. Germline V gives CDR1 SGHKS, CDR2 YYEKEE (reference sequence). For the CDR3, the DNA is TGTGCCAGCAGCTTTGGGGGGGACCCCGATACGCAGTATTTT. The encoded protein is CASSFGGDPDTQYF.

In this sample, this clonotype turned up many times. This chain uses TRBV30 with TRBJ1-1; D remains unclear. V was trimmed by 3 bases and J by 3 bases, leaving 5 bases between them. The CDR3 totals 11 residues. Germline CDR1 GTSNPN, CDR2 SVGIG (reference sequence). CDR3 bases: TGTGCCTGGAGGGGTTACACTGAAGCTTTCTTT. As protein: CAWRGYTEAFF.

V usage is TRBV20-1 and J usage is TRBJ2-1, with TRBD2 as a possible D gene (7 bases). V lost 5 bases and J lost 3, with 26 bases in between. The CDR3 covers 18 residues. Germline values: CDR1 DFQATT, CDR2 SNEGSKA (reference sequence). In nucleotides, the CDR3 is TGCAGTGCTCTACCGGGGGCCCCTAGCGGTGGCGGCTACAATGAGCAGTTCTTC. Translating gives CSALPGAPSGGGYNEQFF.

This clonotype has at least ten counts. A read error may account for a junction end that differs from germline. The chain combines TRBV6-6 with TRBJ2-1; possible D gene TRBD2, 5 bases. CDR3 length equals 15 residues. Germline V gene sequence: CDR1 MNHNY, CDR2 SVGAGI (reference sequence). CDR3 nucleotides: TGTGCCAGCAGCTACTCGGACTTGGGCTACAATGAGCAGTTCTTC. Translation gives CASSYSDLGYNEQFF.

In this sample, this clonotype turned up a few times. CDR3 nucleotides: TGTGCCAGCAGTTTCGCCGTGTGGAATTCACCCCTCCACTTT. Encoded protein: CASSFAVWNSPLHF. The chain is built from TRBV12-3 or TRBV12-4 and TRBJ1-6; D not certain. The germline V and J ends were trimmed by 3 bases and 7 bases, with 10 bases remaining between them. CDR3 size: 14 residues.

This clonotype was seen ten or more times. The chain employs TRBV7-2 and TRBJ2-1; 7 bases fit TRBD1. The CDR3 totals 13 residues. The germline gives CDR1 SGHTA, CDR2 FQGNSA. V was pared by 6 bases and J by 8 bases, with 7 bases of the junction left unmatched. CDR3 coding DNA: TGTGCCAGCAGTTACAGGGGTGGGGATGAGCAGTTCTTC. Translated, it gives CASSYRGGDEQFF.

This clonotype was observed a handful of times. The chain couples TRBV29-1 to TRBJ2-7; maybe TRBD1 (6 bases). This CDR3 contains 13 residues. Germline V gene lookup returns CDR1 SQVTM and CDR2 ANQGSEA. V was pared by 4 bases and J by 0 bases, with 10 bases between. CDR3 loop: CSVVWGPSYEQYF. The DNA for the CDR3 is TGCAGCGTTGTTTGGGGGCCCTCCTACGAGCAGTACTTC.

The chain is built from TRBV18 and TRBJ2-5, with D hard to call. V was pared by 2 bases and J by 6 bases, with 10 bases between. Germline V gene data show CDR1 as KGHSH and CDR2 as LQKENI. The CDR3 length is 13 residues. The CDR3 region is CASSPGLQQTQYF. As DNA, the CDR3 is TGTGCCAGCTCACCAGGGCTTCAACAGACCCAGTACTTC.

The chain carries TRBV29-1 and TRBJ2-1; D is possibly TRBD2 (6 bases). The CDR3 is 13 amino acids. Germline CDR1 is SQVTM and CDR2 is ANQGSEA. Trimming stripped 7 bases from V and 9 bases from J, with 19 bases between. The CDR3, as DNA: TGCAGCGCTCTTCATCGGGGGTCCAGTGAGCAGTTCTTC. Protein product: CSALHRGSSEQFF.

In DNA form, the CDR3 reads TGTGCCAGCAGCCAAGGAAAGGGCAGGGTAGCACATCAGCCCCAGCATTTT. Its protein product is CASSQGKGRVAHQPQHF. V and J are TRBV4-2 and TRBJ1-5, with D possibly TRBD1 on 5 matching bases. Trimming removed 1 base at V and 5 bases at J, with 18 bases between. CDR3 size: 17 residues. CDR1 and CDR2 (germline): LGHNA, YNFKEQ.